This TCR beta chain appears in the sequencing data of a study of shared clonotypes between healthy human individuals. The study's findings and limits: An effect of sequencing depth on clonotype sharing among donors was expected. Apart from blood, nothing was sampled; tissue repertoires likely differ.

This clone was detected a few times. Its antigen remains unknown. The CDR3 consists of 15 residues. CDR1 and CDR2 (germline): LNHDA, SQIVND (reference sequence). V was shortened by 5 bases and J by 2 bases, with 13 bases between the two germline ends. In the CD4+ fraction, cells were divided into CD45RA+ naive and CD45RA-negative memory subsets. Clones were sequenced by immunoSEQ multiplex PCR, and TCRdb holds only the in-frame ones, with some missing. The table has over a million clones, around three quarters seen once. The rearrangement uses TRBV19 and TRBJ2-1, with D unresolved. The TCR sequence derives from a man between 18 and 35 years old in good health. Some clones in this sample may be carry-over from other donors' samples. Sequencing was done on a sample of memory CD4+ T cells from PBMCs. The subset denotes: CD45RA-negative fraction. CDR3 loop: CASSAQLFAYNEQFF. The CDR3, as DNA: TGTGCCAGTAGTGCACAGTTGTTCGCCTACAATGAGCAGTTCTTC.